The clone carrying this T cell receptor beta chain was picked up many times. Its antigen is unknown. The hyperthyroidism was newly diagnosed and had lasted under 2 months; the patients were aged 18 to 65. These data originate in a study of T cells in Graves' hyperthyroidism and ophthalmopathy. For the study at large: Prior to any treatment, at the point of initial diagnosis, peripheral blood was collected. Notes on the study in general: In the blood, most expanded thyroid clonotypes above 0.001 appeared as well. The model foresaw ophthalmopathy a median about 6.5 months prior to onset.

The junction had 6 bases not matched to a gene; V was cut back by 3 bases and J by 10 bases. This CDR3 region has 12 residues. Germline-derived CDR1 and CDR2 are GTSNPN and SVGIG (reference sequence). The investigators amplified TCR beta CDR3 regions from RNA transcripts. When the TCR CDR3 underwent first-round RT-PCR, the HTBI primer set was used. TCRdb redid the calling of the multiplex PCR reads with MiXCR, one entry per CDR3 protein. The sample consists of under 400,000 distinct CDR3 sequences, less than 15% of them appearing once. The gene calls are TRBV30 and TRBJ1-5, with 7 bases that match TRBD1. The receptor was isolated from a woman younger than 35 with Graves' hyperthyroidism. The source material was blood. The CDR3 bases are TGTGCCTGGAGCGCTAACAGGGGTCCCCAGCATTTT. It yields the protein CAWSANRGPQHF.